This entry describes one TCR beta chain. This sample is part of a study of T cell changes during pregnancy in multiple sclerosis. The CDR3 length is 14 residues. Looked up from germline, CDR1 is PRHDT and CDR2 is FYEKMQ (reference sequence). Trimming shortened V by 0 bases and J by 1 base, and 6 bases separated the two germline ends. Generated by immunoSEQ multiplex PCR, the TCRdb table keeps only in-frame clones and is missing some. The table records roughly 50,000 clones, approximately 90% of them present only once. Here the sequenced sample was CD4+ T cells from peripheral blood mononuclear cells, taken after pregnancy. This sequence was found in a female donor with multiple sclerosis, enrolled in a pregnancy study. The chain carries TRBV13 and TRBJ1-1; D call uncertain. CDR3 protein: CASSLGGSNTEAFF. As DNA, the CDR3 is TGTGCCAGCAGCTTAGGGGGCTCGAACACTGAAGCTTTCTTT.